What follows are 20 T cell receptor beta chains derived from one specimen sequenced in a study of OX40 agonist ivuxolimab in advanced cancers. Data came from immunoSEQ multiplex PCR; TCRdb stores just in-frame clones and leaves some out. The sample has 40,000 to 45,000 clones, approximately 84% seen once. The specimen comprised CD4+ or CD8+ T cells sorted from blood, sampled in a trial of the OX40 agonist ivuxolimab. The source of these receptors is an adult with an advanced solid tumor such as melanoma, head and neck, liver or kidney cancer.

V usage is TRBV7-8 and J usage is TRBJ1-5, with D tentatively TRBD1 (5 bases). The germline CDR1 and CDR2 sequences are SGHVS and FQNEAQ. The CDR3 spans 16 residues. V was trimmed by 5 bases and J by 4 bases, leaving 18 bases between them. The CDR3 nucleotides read TGTGCCAGCAGCCCCAACACGGGGCTTGGGAATCAGCCCCAGCATTTT. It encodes CASSPNTGLGNQPQHF.

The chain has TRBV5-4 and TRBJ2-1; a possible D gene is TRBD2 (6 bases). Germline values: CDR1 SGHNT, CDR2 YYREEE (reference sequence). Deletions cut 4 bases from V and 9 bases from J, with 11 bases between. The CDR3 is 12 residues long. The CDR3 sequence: CASSGDGSEQFF. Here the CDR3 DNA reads TGTGCCAGCAGCGGGGACGGGAGTGAGCAGTTCTTC. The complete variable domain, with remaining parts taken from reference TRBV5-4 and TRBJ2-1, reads ETGVTQSPTHLIKTRGQQVTLRCSSQSGHNTVSWYQQALGQGPQFIFQYYREEENGRGNFPPRFSGLQFPNYSSELNVNALELDDSALYLCASSGDGSEQFFGPGTRLTVL.

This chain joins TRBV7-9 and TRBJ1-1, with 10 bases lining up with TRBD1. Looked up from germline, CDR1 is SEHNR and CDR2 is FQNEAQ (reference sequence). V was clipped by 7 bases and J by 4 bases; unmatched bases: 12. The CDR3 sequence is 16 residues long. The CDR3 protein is CASNHRERTGGTEAFF. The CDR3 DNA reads TGTGCCAGCAACCATCGGGAGAGGACAGGGGGCACTGAAGCTTTCTTT.

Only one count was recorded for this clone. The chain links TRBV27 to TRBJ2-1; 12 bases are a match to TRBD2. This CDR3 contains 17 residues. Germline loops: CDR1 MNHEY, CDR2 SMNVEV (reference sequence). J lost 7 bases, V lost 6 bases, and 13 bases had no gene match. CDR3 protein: CASSHPRRTSGTNEQFF. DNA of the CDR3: TGTGCCAGCAGCCACCCCCGGAGGACTAGCGGGACAAATGAGCAGTTCTTC.

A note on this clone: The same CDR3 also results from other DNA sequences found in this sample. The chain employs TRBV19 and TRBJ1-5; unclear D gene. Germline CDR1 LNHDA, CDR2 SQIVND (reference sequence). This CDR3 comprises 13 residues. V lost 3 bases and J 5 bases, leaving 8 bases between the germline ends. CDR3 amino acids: CASSMGRDQPQHF. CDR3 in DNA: TGTGCCAGTAGTATGGGAAGGGATCAGCCCCAGCATTTT.

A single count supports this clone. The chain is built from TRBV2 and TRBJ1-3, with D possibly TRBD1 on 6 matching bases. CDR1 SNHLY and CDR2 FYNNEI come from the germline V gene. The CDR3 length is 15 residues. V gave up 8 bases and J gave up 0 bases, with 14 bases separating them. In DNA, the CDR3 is TGTGCCAGCCAAGACGGGGGCTTCTCTGGAAACACCATATATTTT. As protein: CASQDGGFSGNTIYF.

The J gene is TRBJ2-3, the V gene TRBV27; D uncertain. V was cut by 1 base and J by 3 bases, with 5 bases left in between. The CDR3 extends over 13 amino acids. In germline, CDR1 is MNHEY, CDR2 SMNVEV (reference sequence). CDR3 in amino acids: CASSLYGTDTQYF. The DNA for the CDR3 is TGTGCCAGCAGTTTATATGGGACAGATACGCAGTATTTT.

CDR3 coding DNA: TGCGCCAGCAGCCAAGCTTTGAGTTGGGGTGAGCAGTTCTTC. This codes for CASSQALSWGEQFF. V is TRBV4-1 and J is TRBJ2-1; D unclear. V gave up 1 base and J gave up 9 bases, with 13 bases separating them. Germline CDR1 MGHRA, CDR2 YSYEKL. CDR3 length: 14 amino acids.

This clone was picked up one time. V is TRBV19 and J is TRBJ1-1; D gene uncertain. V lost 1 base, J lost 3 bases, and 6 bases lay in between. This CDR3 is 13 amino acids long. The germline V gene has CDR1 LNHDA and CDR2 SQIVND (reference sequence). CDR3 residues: CASSIAGDTEAFF. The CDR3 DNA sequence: TGTGCCAGTAGTATAGCGGGAGACACTGAAGCTTTCTTT.

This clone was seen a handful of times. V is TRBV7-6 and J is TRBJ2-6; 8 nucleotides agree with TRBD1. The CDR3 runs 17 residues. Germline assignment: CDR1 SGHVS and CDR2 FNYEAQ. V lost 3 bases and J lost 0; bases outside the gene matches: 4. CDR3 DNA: TGTGCCAGCAGCTTGAGGACAGGGCGCTCTGGGGCCAACGTCCTGACTTTC. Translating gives CASSLRTGRSGANVLTF.

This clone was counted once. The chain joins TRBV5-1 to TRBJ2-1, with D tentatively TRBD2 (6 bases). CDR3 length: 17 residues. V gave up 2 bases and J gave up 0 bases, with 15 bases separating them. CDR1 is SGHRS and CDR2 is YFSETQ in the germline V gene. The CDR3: CASSFSPLGGSYNEQFF. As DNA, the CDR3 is TGCGCCAGCAGCTTCTCCCCCCTGGGGGGCTCCTACAATGAGCAGTTCTTC.

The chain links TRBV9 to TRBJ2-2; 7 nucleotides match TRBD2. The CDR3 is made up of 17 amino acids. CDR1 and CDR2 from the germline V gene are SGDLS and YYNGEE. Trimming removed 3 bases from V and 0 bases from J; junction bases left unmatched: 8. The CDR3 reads CASSGPSSGANTGELFF. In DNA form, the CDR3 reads TGTGCCAGCAGCGGACCATCTAGCGGAGCGAACACCGGGGAGCTGTTTTTT.

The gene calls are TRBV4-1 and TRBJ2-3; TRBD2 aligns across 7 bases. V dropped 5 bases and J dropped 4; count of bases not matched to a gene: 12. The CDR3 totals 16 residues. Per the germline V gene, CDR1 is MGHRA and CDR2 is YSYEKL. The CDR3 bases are TGCGCCAGCAGCTCCACCCCGCCGGGAGGCCCAGATACGCAGTATTTT. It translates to CASSSTPPGGPDTQYF.

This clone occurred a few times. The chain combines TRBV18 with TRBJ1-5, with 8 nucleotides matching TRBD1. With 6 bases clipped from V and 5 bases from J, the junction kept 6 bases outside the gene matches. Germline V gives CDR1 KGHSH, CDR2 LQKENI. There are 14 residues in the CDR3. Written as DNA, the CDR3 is TGTGCCAGCTCTACAGGGGGTTGGGATCAGCCCCAGCATTTT. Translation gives CASSTGGWDQPQHF.

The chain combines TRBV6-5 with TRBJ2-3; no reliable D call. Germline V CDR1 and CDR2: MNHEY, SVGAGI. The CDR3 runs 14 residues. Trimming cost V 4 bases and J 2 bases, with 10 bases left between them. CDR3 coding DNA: TGTGCCAGCAGTTCGATACTATCCACAGATACGCAGTATTTT. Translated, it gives CASSSILSTDTQYF.

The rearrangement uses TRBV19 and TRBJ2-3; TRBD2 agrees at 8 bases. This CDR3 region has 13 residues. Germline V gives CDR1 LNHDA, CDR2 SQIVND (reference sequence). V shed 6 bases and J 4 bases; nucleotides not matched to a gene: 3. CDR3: CASSGGAPDTQYF. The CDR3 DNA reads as TGTGCCAGTAGCGGGGGGGCTCCAGATACGCAGTATTTT.

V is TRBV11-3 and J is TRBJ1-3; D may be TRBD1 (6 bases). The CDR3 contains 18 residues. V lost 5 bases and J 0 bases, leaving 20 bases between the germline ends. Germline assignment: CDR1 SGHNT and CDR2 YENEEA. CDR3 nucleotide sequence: TGTGCCAGCAGCGACGGACAGAGAAAATCCAGCTCTGGAAACACCATATATTTT. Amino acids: CASSDGQRKSSSGNTIYF.

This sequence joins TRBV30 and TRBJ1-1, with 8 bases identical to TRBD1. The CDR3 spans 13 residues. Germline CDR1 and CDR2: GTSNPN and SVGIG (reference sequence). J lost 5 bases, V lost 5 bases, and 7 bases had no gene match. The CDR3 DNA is TGTGCCTGGGCTGGGCAGGGGGCTACTGAAGCTTTCTTT. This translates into CAWAGQGATEAFF.

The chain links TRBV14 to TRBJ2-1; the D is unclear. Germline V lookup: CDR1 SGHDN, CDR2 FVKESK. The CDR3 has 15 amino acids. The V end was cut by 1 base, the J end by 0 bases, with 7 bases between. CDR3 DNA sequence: TGTGCCAGCAGCCAAGCGTCAGGCTCCTACAATGAGCAGTTCTTC. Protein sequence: CASSQASGSYNEQFF.

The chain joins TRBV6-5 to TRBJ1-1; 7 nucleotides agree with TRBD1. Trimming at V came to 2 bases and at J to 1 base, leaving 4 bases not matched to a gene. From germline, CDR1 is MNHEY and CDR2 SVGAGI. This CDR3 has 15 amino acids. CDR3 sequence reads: CASSYPGQSNTEAFF. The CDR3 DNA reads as TGTGCCAGCAGTTACCCGGGACAGTCGAACACTGAAGCTTTCTTT.